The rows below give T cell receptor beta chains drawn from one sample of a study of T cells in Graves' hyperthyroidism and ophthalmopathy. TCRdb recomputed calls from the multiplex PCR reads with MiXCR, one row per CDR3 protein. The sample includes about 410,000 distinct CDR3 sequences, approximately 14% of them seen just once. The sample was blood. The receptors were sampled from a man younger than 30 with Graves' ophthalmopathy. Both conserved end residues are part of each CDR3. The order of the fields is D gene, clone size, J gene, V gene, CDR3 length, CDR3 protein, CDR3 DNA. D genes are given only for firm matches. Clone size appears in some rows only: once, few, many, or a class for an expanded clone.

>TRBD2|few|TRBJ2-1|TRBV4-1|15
CASDLTGGGYNEQFF
TGCGCCAGCGACCTTACGGGAGGGGGCTACAATGAGCAGTTCTTC
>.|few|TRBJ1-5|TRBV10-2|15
CASSRGGVNNQPQHF
TGCGCCAGCAGCCGGGGGGGGGTCAACAATCAGCCCCAGCATTTT
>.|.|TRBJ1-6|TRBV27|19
CASSLTASPTYSYNSPLHF
TGTGCCAGCAGCCTGACAGCTTCTCCAACATACTCCTATAATTCACCCCTCCACTTT
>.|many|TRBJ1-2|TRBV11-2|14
CASSLQTLNYGYTF
TGTGCCAGCAGCTTACAAACCCTTAACTATGGCTACACCTTC
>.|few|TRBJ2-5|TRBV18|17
CASSPKPPLAHQETQYF
TGTGCCAGCTCACCTAAGCCCCCCCTAGCGCACCAAGAGACCCAGTACTTC
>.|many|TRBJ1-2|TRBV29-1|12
CSAGTANYGYTF
TGCAGCGCCGGGACGGCGAACTATGGCTACACCTTC
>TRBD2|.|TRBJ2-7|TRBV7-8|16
CASSLARLAGGREQYF
TGTGCCAGCAGCTTAGCGCGCCTAGCGGGAGGGCGCGAGCAGTACTTC
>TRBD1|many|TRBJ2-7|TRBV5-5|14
CASSLRGPTYEQYF
TGTGCCAGCAGCTTGAGGGGGCCCACCTACGAGCAGTACTTC
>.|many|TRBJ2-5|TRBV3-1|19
CASSQDNIFLGGAQETQYF
TGTGCCAGCAGCCAAGATAATATATTCCTGGGGGGAGCCCAAGAGACCCAGTACTTC
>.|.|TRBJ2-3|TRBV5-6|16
CASSLDRPARTDTQYF
TGTGCCAGCAGCTTGGATCGACCCGCTAGGACAGATACGCAGTATTTT
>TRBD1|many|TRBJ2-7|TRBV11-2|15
CASSFGQGALYEQYF
TGTGCCAGCAGCTTCGGTCAGGGGGCCCTCTACGAGCAGTACTTC
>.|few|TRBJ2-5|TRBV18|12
CASSPAPGTQYF
TGTGCCAGCTCACCGGCCCCGGGGACCCAGTACTTC
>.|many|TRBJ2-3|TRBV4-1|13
CASSQGAGDTQYF
TGCGCCAGCAGCCAAGGGGCAGGGGATACGCAGTATTTT
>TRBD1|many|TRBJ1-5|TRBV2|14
CASSDRDSLFPQHF
TGTGCCAGCAGTGACCGGGACAGCCTTTTTCCCCAGCATTTT
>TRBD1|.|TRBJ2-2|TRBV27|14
CASRGTGGLRELFF
TGTGCCAGCAGAGGGACAGGGGGCCTCAGGGAGCTGTTTTTT
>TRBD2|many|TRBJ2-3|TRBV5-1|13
CASTRGGTDTQYF
TGCGCCAGCACTCGGGGGGGGACAGATACGCAGTATTTT
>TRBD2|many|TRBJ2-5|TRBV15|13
CATEGLAGETQYF
TGTGCCACCGAGGGACTAGCGGGTGAGACCCAGTACTTC
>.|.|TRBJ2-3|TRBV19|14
CASTLDFSTDTQYF
TGTGCCAGTACCTTAGACTTTAGCACAGATACGCAGTATTTT
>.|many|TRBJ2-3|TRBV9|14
CASSVQDFTDTQYF
TGTGCCAGCAGCGTACAGGACTTCACAGATACGCAGTATTTT
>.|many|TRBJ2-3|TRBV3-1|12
CASSLLTDTQYF
TGTGCCAGCAGCCTTCTCACAGATACGCAGTATTTT
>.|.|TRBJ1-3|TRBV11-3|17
CASSSTVEGRRANTIYF
TGTGCCAGCAGCTCAACTGTGGAGGGGAGGAGGGCGAACACCATATATTTT
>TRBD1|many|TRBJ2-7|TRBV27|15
CASRYNGQGKYEQYF
TGTGCCAGCAGATATAACGGACAGGGAAAATACGAGCAGTACTTC
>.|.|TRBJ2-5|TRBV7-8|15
CASSSRRDNQETQYF
TGTGCCAGCAGCTCCCGTAGGGACAACCAAGAGACCCAGTACTTC
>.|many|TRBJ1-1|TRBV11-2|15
CASSLAGGKNTEAFF
TGTGCCAGCAGCTTAGCAGGCGGGAAGAACACTGAAGCTTTCTTT
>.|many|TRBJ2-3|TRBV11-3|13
CASSARVTDTQYF
TGTGCCAGCAGCGCCAGGGTTACAGATACGCAGTATTTT